A single T cell receptor (beta chain) is shown here with its context. Trimming removed 4 bases at V and 4 bases at J, with 17 bases between. Per germline, CDR1 SGHDT and CDR2 YYEEEE. The CDR3 extends over 15 amino acids. This record belongs to a study of chemoradiotherapy in HPV16-positive cancers. Measured with immunoSEQ multiplex PCR; TCRdb has only the in-frame clones, and not every one. The sample contains some 70,000 clones, roughly 90% of which appear only once. The sequencing used blood, collected from a patient who underwent chemoradiotherapy. The source of this sequence is a human donor with HPV-associated anogenital cancer. The V call is TRBV5-6, the J call TRBJ1-2; D might be TRBD1 (6 bases). The CDR3 spells CASSKLQGLFYGYTF. Written as DNA, the CDR3 is TGTGCCAGCAGCAAGTTACAGGGTCTTTTCTATGGCTACACCTTC.